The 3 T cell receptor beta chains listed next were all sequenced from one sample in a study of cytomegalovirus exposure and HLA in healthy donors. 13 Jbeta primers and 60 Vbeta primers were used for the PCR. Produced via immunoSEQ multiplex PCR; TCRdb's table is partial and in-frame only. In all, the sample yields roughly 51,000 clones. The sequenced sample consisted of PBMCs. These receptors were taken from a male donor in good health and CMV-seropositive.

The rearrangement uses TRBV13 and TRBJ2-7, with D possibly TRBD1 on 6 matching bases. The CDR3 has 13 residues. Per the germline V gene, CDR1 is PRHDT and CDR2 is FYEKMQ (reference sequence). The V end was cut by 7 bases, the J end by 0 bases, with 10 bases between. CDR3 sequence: CASTLGASYEQYF. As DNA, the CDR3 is TGTGCCAGCACCCTGGGGGCCTCCTACGAGCAGTACTTC.

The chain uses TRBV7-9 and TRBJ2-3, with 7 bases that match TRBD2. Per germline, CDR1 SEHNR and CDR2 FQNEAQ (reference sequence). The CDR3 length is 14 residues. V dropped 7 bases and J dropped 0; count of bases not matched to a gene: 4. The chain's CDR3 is CASIGGFSTDTQYF. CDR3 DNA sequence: TGTGCCAGCATCGGGGGGTTTAGCACAGATACGCAGTATTTT. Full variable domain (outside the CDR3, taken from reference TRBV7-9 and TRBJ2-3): DTGVSQNPRHKITKRGQNVTFRCDPISEHNRLYWYRQTLGQGPEFLTYFQNEAQLEKSRLLSDRFSAERPKGSFSTLEIQRTEQGDSAMYLCASIGGFSTDTQYFGPGTRLTVL.

Here the CDR3 reads CASSEEGKETQYF. The DNA for the CDR3 is TGTGCCAGCAGTGAAGAGGGGAAAGAGACCCAGTACTTC. This chain joins TRBV2 and TRBJ2-5, with D possibly being TRBD1 (5 bases). Trimming removed 1 base at V and 3 bases at J, with 6 bases between. The CDR3 spans 13 residues. The V gene's germline CDR1 is SNHLY and CDR2 FYNNEI.